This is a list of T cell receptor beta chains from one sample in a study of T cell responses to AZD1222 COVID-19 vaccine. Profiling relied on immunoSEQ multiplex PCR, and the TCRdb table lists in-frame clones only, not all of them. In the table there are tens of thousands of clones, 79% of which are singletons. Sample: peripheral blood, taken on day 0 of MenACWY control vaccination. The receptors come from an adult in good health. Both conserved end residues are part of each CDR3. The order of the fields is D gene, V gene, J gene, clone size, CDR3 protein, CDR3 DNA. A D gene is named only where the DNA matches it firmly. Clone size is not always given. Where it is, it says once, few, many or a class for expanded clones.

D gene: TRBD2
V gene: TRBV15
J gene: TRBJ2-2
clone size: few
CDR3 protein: CATSRLAENTGELFF
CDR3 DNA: TGTGCCACCAGCAGACTAGCGGAGAACACCGGGGAGCTGTTTTTT

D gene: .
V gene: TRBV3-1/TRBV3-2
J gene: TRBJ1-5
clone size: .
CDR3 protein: CASSQGIGGAGQPQHF
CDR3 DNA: TGTGCCAGCAGCCAAGGGATCGGGGGGGCTGGTCAGCCCCAGCATTTT

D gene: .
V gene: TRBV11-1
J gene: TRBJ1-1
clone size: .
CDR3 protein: CASSSVVNTEAFF
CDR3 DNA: TGTGCCAGCAGCTCAGTAGTGAACACTGAAGCTTTCTTT

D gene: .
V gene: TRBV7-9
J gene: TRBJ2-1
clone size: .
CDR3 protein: CASSLEGTSGIEQFF
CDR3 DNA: TGTGCCAGCAGCTTAGAAGGGACTTCAGGAATCGAGCAGTTCTTC

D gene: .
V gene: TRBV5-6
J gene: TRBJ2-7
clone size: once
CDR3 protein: CASSLERRGVLEQYF
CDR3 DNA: TGTGCCAGCAGCTTGGAGAGGAGAGGGGTGCTCGAGCAGTACTTC

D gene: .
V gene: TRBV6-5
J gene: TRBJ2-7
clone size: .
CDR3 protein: CASSPPSSVYEQYF
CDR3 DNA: TGTGCCAGCAGTCCCCCCTCTTCGGTTTACGAGCAGTACTTC

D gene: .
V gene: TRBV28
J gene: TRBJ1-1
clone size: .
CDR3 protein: CASSGGGSENAEAFF
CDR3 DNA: TGTGCCAGCAGTGGAGGGGGTTCGGAGAACGCTGAAGCTTTCTTT

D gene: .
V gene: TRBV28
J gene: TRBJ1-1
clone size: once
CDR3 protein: CASRPAGLIEAFF
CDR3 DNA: TGTGCCAGCAGGCCGGCAGGGCTCATTGAAGCTTTCTTT

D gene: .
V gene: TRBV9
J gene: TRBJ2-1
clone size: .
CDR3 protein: CASSAQGGGANEQFF
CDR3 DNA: TGTGCCAGCAGCGCCCAGGGTGGGGGGGCCAATGAGCAGTTCTTC

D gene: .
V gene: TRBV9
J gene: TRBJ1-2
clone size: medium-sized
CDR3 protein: CASSPEGRSNYGYTF
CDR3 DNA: TGTGCCAGCAGCCCAGAGGGACGCTCTAACTATGGCTACACCTTC

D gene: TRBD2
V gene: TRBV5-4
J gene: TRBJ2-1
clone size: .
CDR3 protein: CASSPSGRGRNEQFF
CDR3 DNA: TGTGCCAGCAGCCCTAGCGGGCGCGGCCGCAATGAGCAGTTCTTC

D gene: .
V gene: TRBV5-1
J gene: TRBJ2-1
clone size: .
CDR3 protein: CASSLGGNEQFF
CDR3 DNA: TGCGCCAGCAGCTTGGGTGGCAATGAGCAGTTCTTC

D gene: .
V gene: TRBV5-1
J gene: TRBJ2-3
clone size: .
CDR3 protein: CASSLVLGTDTQYF
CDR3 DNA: TGCGCCAGCAGCTTGGTGCTGGGCACAGATACGCAGTATTTT

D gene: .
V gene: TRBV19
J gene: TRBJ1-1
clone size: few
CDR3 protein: CASSRTTGTEAFF
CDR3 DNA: TGTGCCAGTAGCCGAACCACAGGGACTGAAGCTTTCTTT

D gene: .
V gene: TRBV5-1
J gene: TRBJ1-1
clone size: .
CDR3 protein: CASTLGGAGTEAFF
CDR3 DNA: TGCGCCAGCACCCTCGGGGGGGCGGGCACTGAAGCTTTCTTT

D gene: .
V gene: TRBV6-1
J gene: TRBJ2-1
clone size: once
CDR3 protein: CASSDRLQGGTIKNEQFF
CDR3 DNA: TGTGCCAGCAGTGATCGACTTCAGGGGGGTACTATTAAGAATGAGCAGTTCTTC

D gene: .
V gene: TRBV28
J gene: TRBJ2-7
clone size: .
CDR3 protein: CASSLGDYEQYF
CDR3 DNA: TGTGCCAGCAGTTTGGGCGACTACGAGCAGTACTTC

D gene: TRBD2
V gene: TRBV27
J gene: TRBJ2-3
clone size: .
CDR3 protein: CASSLALAGLSDTQYF
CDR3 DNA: TGTGCCAGCAGTTTAGCCCTAGCGGGATTGTCAGATACGCAGTATTTT

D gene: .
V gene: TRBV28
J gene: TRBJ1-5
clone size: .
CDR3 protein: CASSNQPQHF
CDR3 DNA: TGTGCCAGCAGCAATCAGCCCCAGCATTTT

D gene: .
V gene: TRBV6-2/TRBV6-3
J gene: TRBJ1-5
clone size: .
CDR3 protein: CASSYLPGAGRNQPQHF
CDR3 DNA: TGTGCCAGCAGTTACTTACCCGGGGCAGGGCGCAATCAGCCCCAGCATTTT